These T cell receptor beta chains were read from a single sample in a study of blood T cell repertoires in COVID-19. The protocol was immunoSEQ multiplex PCR, while the TCRdb copy is restricted to in-frame clones and leaves out a portion. This sample has roughly 180,000 clones; around 80% occur once, and the top ten carry approximately 15%. The sequenced sample consisted of PBMCs or T cells enriched from blood (not recorded which). These TCRs come from a man aged 60 to 75 who had been exposed to COVID-19. Both conserved end residues are part of each CDR3. Fields, in order: V gene, clone size, J gene, D gene, CDR3 DNA, CDR3 protein. The D gene is left open where the match is weak. The size entry is marked missing in some rows and otherwise reads once, few, many or a size class.

TRBV7-8	-	TRBJ2-7	TRBD2	TGTGCCAGCAGCTTAGCGGGAGGGCCCTACGAGCAGTACTTC	CASSLAGGPYEQYF
TRBV6-5	-	TRBJ1-2	TRBD1	TGTGCCAGCAGTACCCGTGGAGGGGGCGCGAATGGCTACACCTTC	CASSTRGGGANGYTF
TRBV28	-	TRBJ2-7	TRBD1	TGTGCCAGCAGTTTGGTAAAGACAGGGGCGGCCTACGAGCAGTACTTC	CASSLVKTGAAYEQYF
TRBV4-2	-	TRBJ2-1	TRBD2	TGTGCCAGCAGCCAAGATTCTAGCGGGAGATACAATGAGCAGTTCTTC	CASSQDSSGRYNEQFF
TRBV27	once	TRBJ2-5	-	TGTGCCAGCAGTTCAGGGCGGCTACAAGAGACCCAGTACTTC	CASSSGRLQETQYF
TRBV5-4	-	TRBJ2-7	-	TGTGCCAGCAGCTTGGGTAGCCCGCGGGGTTACGAGCAGTACTTC	CASSLGSPRGYEQYF
TRBV7-9	once	TRBJ1-4	-	TGTGCCAGCAGCTTAGGTACACAGGCCGGCGAAAAACTGTTTTTT	CASSLGTQAGEKLFF
TRBV5-1	-	TRBJ2-1	TRBD2	TGCGCCAGCAGCTTTTTCGGACTAGCGGGACTGGGTAACAATGAGCAGTTCTTC	CASSFFGLAGLGNNEQFF
TRBV7-2	-	TRBJ2-1	TRBD1	TGTGCCAGCATTCCTGGGACAGGGGGGGGGAATGAGCAGTTCTTC	CASIPGTGGGNEQFF
TRBV18	-	TRBJ1-5	-	TGTGCCAGCTCACCAGTCACAGACCAGCCCCAGCATTTT	CASSPVTDQPQHF
TRBV11-2	-	TRBJ2-7	-	TGTGCCAGCAGCTGGCGGAGTGATGCCGCCTACGAGCAGTACTTC	CASSWRSDAAYEQYF
TRBV25-1	few	TRBJ2-1	TRBD2	TGTGCCAGCCGCAACGCGGGGGGACCCTACATAACTAACAATGAGCAGTTCTTC	CASRNAGGPYITNNEQFF
TRBV29-1	-	TRBJ1-1	-	TGCAGCACGCTGACAGCGAACACTGAAGCTTTCTTT	CSTLTANTEAFF
TRBV5-1	once	TRBJ2-3	-	TGCGCCAGCAGCCTAAGGACAGTTACAGATACGCAGTATTTT	CASSLRTVTDTQYF
TRBV6-5	-	TRBJ2-3	TRBD1	TGTGCCAGCGGGAGGGACAGGGGTAGCACAGATACGCAGTATTTT	CASGRDRGSTDTQYF
TRBV5-4	-	TRBJ1-2	TRBD1	TGTGCCAGCAGGTGGGACAGGGGAGCGAATGGCTACACCTTC	CASRWDRGANGYTF
TRBV19	-	TRBJ1-1	-	TGTGCCAGTAGTATTAGCGGGGCGGGCTTTCGCGAAGCTTTCTTT	CASSISGAGFREAFF
TRBV4-3	few	TRBJ2-7	TRBD1	TGCGCCAGCAGCCTCTCGACAGGGAGCTCCTACGAGCAGTACTTC	CASSLSTGSSYEQYF
TRBV5-1	-	TRBJ1-2	-	TGCGCCAGCAGCTTGGAAGGGGGAAAGAATGGCTACACCTTC	CASSLEGGKNGYTF
TRBV7-2	-	TRBJ1-5	-	TGTGCCAGCAGCTTATACAGGACGAATCAGCCCCAGCATTTT	CASSLYRTNQPQHF
TRBV7-9	once	TRBJ2-1	TRBD1	TGTGCCAGCAGCTTAAGCAGGGGGTTATACAATGAGCAGTTCTTC	CASSLSRGLYNEQFF
TRBV6-2/TRBV6-3	-	TRBJ2-7	TRBD2	TGTGCCAGCAGTTACGGGATCTTTGGGACTAGCGGGAGGAGCGAGCAGTACTTC	CASSYGIFGTSGRSEQYF
TRBV28	-	TRBJ2-5	TRBD1	TGTGCCAGCAGTTACCATTACCGAGACAGGGAAGGGCAAGAGACCCAGTACTTC	CASSYHYRDREGQETQYF
TRBV5-1	-	TRBJ2-2	-	TGCGCCAGCAGTTATGAGACCGGGGAGCTGTTTTTT	CASSYETGELFF
TRBV7-9	once	TRBJ1-1	-	TGTGCCAGCAGCAGCCTCCGGGACACTGAAGCTTTCTTT	CASSSLRDTEAFF
TRBV9	-	TRBJ1-5	-	TGTGCCAGCAGCGTAGGCGCAGGGAATTATCAGCCCCAGCATTTT	CASSVGAGNYQPQHF
TRBV7-3	-	TRBJ2-1	-	TGTGCCAGCAGCTTAACTGGGCTAGCATACAATGAGCAGTTCTTC	CASSLTGLAYNEQFF
TRBV5-6	-	TRBJ2-7	TRBD2	TGTGCCAGCAGCGCCGAGGGACTAGCAGGCCACGAGCAGTACTTC	CASSAEGLAGHEQYF
TRBV5-1	-	TRBJ2-7	TRBD1	TGCGCCAGCAGCTCGGGACAGGGCGTTTCCTACGAGCAGTACTTC	CASSSGQGVSYEQYF
TRBV19	-	TRBJ2-4	TRBD1	TGTGCCAGTAGTATAGATGGGCAGGGGGTCCCCCAAGCCAAAAACATTCAGTACTTC	CASSIDGQGVPQAKNIQYF
TRBV7-8	-	TRBJ1-1	-	TGTGCCAGCAGCTTAGTTTTTGGACTTGAAGCTTTCTTT	CASSLVFGLEAFF
TRBV7-9	once	TRBJ1-1	-	TGTGCCAGCAGCTTAGTGAAAGGGGGTTCCGCTGAAGCTTTCTTT	CASSLVKGGSAEAFF
TRBV6-2/TRBV6-3	-	TRBJ2-1	TRBD1	TGTGCCAGCAGCACCCCAGGGGGCGAAACCTACAATGAGCAGTTCTTC	CASSTPGGETYNEQFF
TRBV7-8	-	TRBJ2-2	-	TGTGCCAGCAGCCTCAGTAGCCGGGGGAACACCGGGGAGCTGTTTTTT	CASSLSSRGNTGELFF
TRBV18	once	TRBJ2-2	-	TGTGCCAGCTCACTTTTGGCATCGAACACCGGGGAGCTGTTTTTT	CASSLLASNTGELFF
TRBV10-1	-	TRBJ1-5	TRBD1	TGCGCCAGCAGCGCCAACGTTCTTGGACAGGGGAACAATCAGCCCCAGCATTTT	CASSANVLGQGNNQPQHF
TRBV21-1	-	TRBJ2-6	-	TGTGCCAGCAGCTTTGAACAGATTTGTGGGGCCAACGTCCTGACTTTC	CASSFEQICGANVLTF
TRBV7-2	-	TRBJ2-7	TRBD1	TGTGCCAGCAGCTTACGACAGGGGTCCTACGAGCAGTACTTC	CASSLRQGSYEQYF
TRBV7-9	-	TRBJ2-5	TRBD1	TGTGCCAGCAGCCACGGACAGGGTGAGACCCAGTACTTC	CASSHGQGETQYF
TRBV13	-	TRBJ2-3	-	TGTGCCAGCAGCTCACGAAACATACCCACAGATACGCAGTATTTT	CASSSRNIPTDTQYF
TRBV7-9	-	TRBJ2-1	-	TGTGCCAGCAGCTTAGTGGGGGGACTCCTGGAGGAGCAGTTCTTC	CASSLVGGLLEEQFF
TRBV6-2/TRBV6-3	-	TRBJ2-5	TRBD2	TGTGCCAGCAGTTATGGACCGGGACTAGCGGAAGAGACCCAGTACTTC	CASSYGPGLAEETQYF
TRBV6-5	-	TRBJ2-4	TRBD1	TGTGCCAGCAGTTCTGGGACAGAGAAAAACATTCAGTACTTC	CASSSGTEKNIQYF